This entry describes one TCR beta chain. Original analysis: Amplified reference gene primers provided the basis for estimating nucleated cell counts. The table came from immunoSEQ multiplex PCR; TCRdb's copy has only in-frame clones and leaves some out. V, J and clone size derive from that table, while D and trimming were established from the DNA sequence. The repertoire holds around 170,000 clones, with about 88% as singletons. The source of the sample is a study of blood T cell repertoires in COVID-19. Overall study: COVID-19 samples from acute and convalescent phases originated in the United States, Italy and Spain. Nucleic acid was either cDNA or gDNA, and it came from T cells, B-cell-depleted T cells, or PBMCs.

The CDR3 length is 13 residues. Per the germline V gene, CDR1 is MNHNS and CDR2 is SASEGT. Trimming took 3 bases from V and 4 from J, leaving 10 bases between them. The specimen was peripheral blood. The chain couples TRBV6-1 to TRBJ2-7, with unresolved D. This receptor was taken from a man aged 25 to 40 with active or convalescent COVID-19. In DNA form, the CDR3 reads TGTGCCAGCAGTGAGCTTGGGCCGTACGAGCAGTACTTC. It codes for CASSELGPYEQYF.